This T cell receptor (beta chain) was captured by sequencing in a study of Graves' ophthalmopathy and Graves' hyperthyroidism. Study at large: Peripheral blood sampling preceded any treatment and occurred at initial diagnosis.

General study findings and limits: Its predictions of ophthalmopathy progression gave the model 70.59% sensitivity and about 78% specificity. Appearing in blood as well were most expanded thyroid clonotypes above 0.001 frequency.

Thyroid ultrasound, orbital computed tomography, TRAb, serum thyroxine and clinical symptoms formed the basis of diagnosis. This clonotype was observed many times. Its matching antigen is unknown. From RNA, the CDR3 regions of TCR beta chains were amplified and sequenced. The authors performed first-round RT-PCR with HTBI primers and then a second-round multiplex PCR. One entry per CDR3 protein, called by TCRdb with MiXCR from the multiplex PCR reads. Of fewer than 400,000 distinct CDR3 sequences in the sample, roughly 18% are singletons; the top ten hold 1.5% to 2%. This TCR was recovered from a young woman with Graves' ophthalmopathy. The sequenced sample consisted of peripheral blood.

The DNA for the CDR3 is TGTGCCAGCAGCGTTGGGGTTTCGGACACTGAAGCTTTCTTT. Protein product: CASSVGVSDTEAFF. This chain links TRBV9 with TRBJ1-1; D gene ambiguous. The V end was cut by 2 bases, the J end by 3 bases, with 11 bases between. In germline, CDR1 is SGDLS, CDR2 YYNGEE. CDR3 size: 14 residues.